This TCR beta chain was sequenced during a study of low-dose radiotherapy and immunotherapy resistance in tumors. On the study more broadly: Cohort 1 received 0.5 Gy per fraction every 2 weeks, totaling 6.5 Gy. Intravenous ipilimumab 1 mg/kg every six weeks was given with nivolumab 240 mg every two weeks.

Covering alpha and beta chains, TRAV- and TRBV-specific primers were used for the first-strand cDNA. With a V-primer adapter and a constant-region primer, TCRs were amplified for approximately 19 PCR cycles. One entry per CDR3 protein, called by TCRdb with MiXCR from the reads. The data show 40,000 or so distinct CDR3 sequences, less than 30% seen once. V lost 0 bases and J lost 4; bases outside the gene matches: 8. Per germline, CDR1 MNHEY and CDR2 SMNVEV (reference sequence). The CDR3 is 17 amino acids. Time point noted: after trial treatment. Treatment indicated: LDRT plus nivolumab, ipilimumab, low-dose cyclophosphamide and aspirin (RACIN trial). Inclusion covered patients whose advanced solid tumors lacked tumor-infiltrating lymphocytes. This clonotype was counted ten times or more.

The sequence derives from a male donor with prostate cancer. The sequences come from PBMCs, collected after low-dose radiotherapy plus immunotherapy. The rearrangement links TRBV27 to TRBJ2-2, with 7 nucleotides matching TRBD2. The DNA of the CDR3 is TGTGCCAGCAGTTTATCCCACGGACTAGAGGCCACCGGGGAGCTGTTTTTT. It translates to CASSLSHGLEATGELFF.